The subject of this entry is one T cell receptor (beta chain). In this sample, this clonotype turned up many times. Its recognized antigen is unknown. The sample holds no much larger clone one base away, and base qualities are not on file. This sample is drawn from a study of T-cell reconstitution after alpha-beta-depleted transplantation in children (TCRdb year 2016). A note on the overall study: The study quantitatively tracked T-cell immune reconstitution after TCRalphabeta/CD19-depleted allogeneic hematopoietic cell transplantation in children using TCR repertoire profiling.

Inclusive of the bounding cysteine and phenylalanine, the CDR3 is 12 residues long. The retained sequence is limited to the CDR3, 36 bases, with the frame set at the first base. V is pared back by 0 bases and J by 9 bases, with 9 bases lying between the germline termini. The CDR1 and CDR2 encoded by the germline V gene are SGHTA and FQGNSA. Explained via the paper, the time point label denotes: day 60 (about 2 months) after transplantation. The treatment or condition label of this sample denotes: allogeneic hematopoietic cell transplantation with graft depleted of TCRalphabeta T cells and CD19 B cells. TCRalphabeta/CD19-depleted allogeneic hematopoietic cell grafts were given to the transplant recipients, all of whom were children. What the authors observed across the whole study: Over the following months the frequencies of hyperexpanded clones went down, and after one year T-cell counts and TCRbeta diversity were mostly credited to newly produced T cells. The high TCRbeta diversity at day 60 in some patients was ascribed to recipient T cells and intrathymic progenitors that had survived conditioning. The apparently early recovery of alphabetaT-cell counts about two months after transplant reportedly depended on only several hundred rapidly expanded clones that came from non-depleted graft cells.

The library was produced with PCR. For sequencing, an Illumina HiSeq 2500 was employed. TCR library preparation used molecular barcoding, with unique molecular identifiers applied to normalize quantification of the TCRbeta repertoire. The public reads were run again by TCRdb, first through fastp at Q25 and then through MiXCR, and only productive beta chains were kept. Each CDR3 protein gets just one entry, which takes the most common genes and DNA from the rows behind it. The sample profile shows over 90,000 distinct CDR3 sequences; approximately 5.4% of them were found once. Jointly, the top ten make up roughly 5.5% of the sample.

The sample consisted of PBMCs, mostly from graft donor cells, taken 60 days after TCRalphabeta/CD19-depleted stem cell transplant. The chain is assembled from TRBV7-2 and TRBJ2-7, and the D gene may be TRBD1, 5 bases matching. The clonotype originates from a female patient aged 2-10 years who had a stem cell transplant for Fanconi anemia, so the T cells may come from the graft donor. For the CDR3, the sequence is CASSLAQGLQYF. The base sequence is TGTGCCAGCAGCTTAGCGCAGGGATTGCAGTACTTC.